The entry below describes one TCR beta chain. This record belongs to a study of blood T cell repertoires in COVID-19. Per the original data handling: Reference gene primer amplification gave nucleated cell count estimates. TCRdb's copy holds only in-frame clones and misses some; the assay was immunoSEQ multiplex PCR. That table gives V, J and clone size, and the DNA gave D and trimming. The table has 70,000 to 95,000 clones, just over 85% seen once. Germline V CDR1 and CDR2: SGHTA, FQGNSA. Trimming cost V 2 bases and J 6 bases; bases outside gene matches: 9. The CDR3 has 15 amino acids. This chain joins TRBV7-2 and TRBJ1-2; 7 bases map to TRBD1. The source is a woman aged 80 or older with acute or convalescent COVID-19. The sequenced sample was peripheral blood. Written as DNA, the CDR3 is TGTGCCAGCAGCTTAAGGACAGGACAAAACCATGGCTACACCTTC. Translation gives CASSLRTGQNHGYTF.